This record looks at one T cell receptor beta chain sequence and its context. This clonotype showed up just a few times. Which antigen it targets is not known. Base quality data are lacking; no much larger clone is found one base away. The method behind the library was 5' RACE. Sequencing used an Illumina HiSeq 2500. A second PCR of 7 to 11 cycles was performed with a sample-barcoded 5' primer and a J-beta primer mix. A unique molecular identifier was introduced onto each TCR beta cDNA molecule by a template-switch 5' adaptor carrying 12 random nucleotides. Each sample yielded at least 2.5 million CDR3-containing paired-end reads. First-strand cDNA was synthesized from all RNA with the Mint cDNA synthesis kit, primed by a TRBC-specific oligonucleotide. Following uracil-DNA glycosylase treatment, a first 18-cycle PCR with universal primers M1SS and BC2_uni_R was performed on all cDNA. The source study handled its data this way. For normalization, 1 million high-quality reads, each with a distinct molecular identifier, were randomly selected from each sample. Instead of being binned into consensus sequences, reads with shared molecular identifiers were discarded. MiTCR, set to a Q25 quality threshold and the strictest error-elimination algorithm, was used for CDR3 identification, clonotype clustering and error correction. Lower-bound total TCR beta diversity was estimated with a nonparametric unseen species model using Euler transformation. TCRdb took the public reads, trimmed them with fastp at Q25, ran MiXCR for clone calling and kept in-frame beta chains. Here each entry gathers all rows of one CDR3 protein and keeps the most common genes and DNA. TCRdb, not the original authors, processed these V and J calls. For this sample the table gives some 760,000 distinct CDR3 sequences, of which just under 25% were detected only once. The leading ten clones occupy 9% to 9.5% of the sample.

Donors were 39 systemically healthy Caucasian individuals from Russia aged about 6 to 100 years. Approximately 9.3 milliliters of peripheral blood were collected from each donor into EDTA-treated Vacutainer tubes. Ficoll-Paque density-gradient centrifugation was used to isolate PBMCs, with at least 6.5 million per sample. Trizol reagent was used to extract total RNA from PBMCs, with at least 5.5 micrograms per sample. For every donor, flow cytometry on a PBMC aliquot measured the percentage of naive CD45RAhigh/CD27high T cells. The CDR3 holds 13 amino acids from the cysteine to the phenylalanine. Only the CDR3 region is kept as DNA, spanning 39 bases read in frame from base 1. The germline V gene encodes CDR1 SGHAT and CDR2 FQNNGV. Trimming takes 2 bases from V and 3 bases from J, and the germline ends sit 7 bases apart. The source of the sample is a study of blood T cells in healthy people across ages (dated by TCRdb to the mid-2010s). About the study as a whole: Template switching captured roughly one uniquely barcoded TCR beta cDNA molecule per two T cells in model experiments. The study analyzed two additional independent replicas of 1 million unique cDNA reads from the same blood draw for two donors, one aged 18 to 30 and one aged 80 or older. The study measured age-related changes in TCR beta repertoire diversity using deep sequencing normalized with unique cDNA molecular identifiers. Four age groups were formed from the donors: young (average roughly 15 years), middle-aged (around 40), aged (around 68) and long-lived (82). The investigation overall reported the following: Observed TCR beta diversity correlated strongly with the percentage of naive T cells measured by flow cytometry. As age increased, observed TCR beta diversity per million T cells dropped in a roughly linear way, and a significant reduction was already evident by age 40. Compared with the aged group, more naive CD4+ T cells, fewer expanded clones and increased TCR diversity were shown by the long-lived group, suggesting age selection. Because donor CMV infection status was unknown, age-related changes in expanded clonotypes were potentially confounded. Since profiling was done on bulk unsorted PBMCs, naive and antigen-experienced compartments could not be conclusively compared. Estimates of total diversity based on one million sequenced T cells were regarded as lower bounds and as underestimates.

These data were also filed under a second study, of T cells of mothers and their children. The second study's paper adds: Donors were nine systemically healthy Caucasian individuals: three mothers and their six children. cDNA synthesis consumed the entire amount of extracted RNA, loaded at 1.5 ug RNA in each 15 ul reaction. In the second PCR, the M1S primer added sample barcodes and 2-4 random nucleotides. Each mother yielded over 9.5 million TCR beta CDR3 reads and each child some 3 million reads. Thymic selection similarly shapes TCR recombination output in related and unrelated pairs, with minor effect from inherited differences. Normalized repertoire overlap was always found to be slightly, but never significantly, higher in related mother-child pairs than in unrelated mother-child pairs. Persistent microchimeric T cell clones were not detected, at a sensitivity of approximately 98 clones per million clonotypes. Deep NGS was used in the study to compare the TCR beta repertoires of mothers and children and to look for features that separate related mother-child pairs from unrelated individuals. On average, the children were roughly 11 +/- 4 years old, while the mothers were around 42 +/- 4 years old. After adapters were ligated using NEBNext reagents, the libraries underwent 100+100 nt paired-end sequencing on an Illumina HiSeq 2000. To prevent cross-contamination, the mother and child libraries were prepared one month apart and sequenced in separate runs. For each donor, between about 500,000 and 2,200,000 distinct TCR beta clonotypes were identified. Naive TCR beta clonotypes were estimated from low-frequency clonotypes matched to each donor's FACS-determined naive share, without sorting.

In this chain, TRBV11-2 is recombined with TRBJ1-2; too little of a D gene remains to name it. This clonotype originated in a boy aged 5-17 years in good health. The specimen sequenced was blood. The DNA reads as follows: TGTGCCAGCAGCTTAAGTAGATACTATGGCTACACCTTC. Translated, it gives CASSLSRYYGYTF.